These 23 T cell receptor beta chains originate from one sample sequenced in a study of shared clonotypes between healthy human individuals. This table comes from immunoSEQ multiplex PCR, and its TCRdb copy is limited to in-frame clones, with some not included. The sample records about 1.1 million clones, roughly 77% being singletons. Source material: memory CD4+ T cells from PBMCs. Subset meaning: CD45RA-negative fraction. The source is a man younger than 35 in good health. Some clones in this sample may be carry-over from other donors' samples.

This clone was counted a few times. V is TRBV9 and J is TRBJ2-6; 9 bases agree with TRBD1. Germline CDR1 is SGDLS and CDR2 is YYNGEE. J gave up 6 bases and V 3 bases, and 10 bases lay outside the gene matches. The CDR3 covers 17 residues. The CDR3: CASSGNIGTGLANVLTF. In nucleotides, the CDR3 is TGTGCCAGCAGCGGGAACATAGGGACAGGGCTGGCCAACGTCCTGACTTTC.

In its sample, this clone was seen once. The rearrangement joins TRBV4-3 to TRBJ2-6; no reliable D call. The CDR3 contains 16 residues. Germline CDR1 is LGHNA and CDR2 is YSLEER. V lost 0 bases and J 0 bases, leaving 6 bases between the germline ends. The CDR3 nucleotides are TGCGCCAGCAGCCAAGATTTATCCTCTGGGGCCAACGTCCTGACTTTC. Its protein product is CASSQDLSSGANVLTF.

This sequence joins TRBV13 and TRBJ1-3; TRBD1 agrees at 10 bases. CDR1 and CDR2 (germline): PRHDT, FYEKMQ (reference sequence). V lost 3 bases, J lost 3 bases, and 5 bases stayed unmatched. The CDR3 extends over 16 amino acids. The CDR3 sequence: CASSFLGDRGGNTIYF. In DNA form, the CDR3 reads TGTGCCAGCAGCTTCCTCGGGGACAGGGGTGGAAACACCATATATTTT.

The rearrangement uses TRBV7-2 and TRBJ2-7; D remains ambiguous. V lost 3 bases to trimming and J lost 6 bases, with 6 bases between them. Germline V CDR1 and CDR2: SGHTA, FQGNSA. The CDR3 spans 11 residues. The CDR3 protein is CASSFWSEQYF. CDR3 nucleotides: TGTGCCAGCAGCTTTTGGAGCGAGCAGTACTTC.

This clone has only a few counts. This chain connects TRBV5-6 to TRBJ1-1, with D possibly being TRBD1 (5 bases). CDR1 and CDR2 from the germline V gene are SGHDT and YYEEEE. The CDR3 runs to 11 residues. V was trimmed by 4 bases and J by 10 bases, leaving 11 bases between them. CDR3 amino acids: CASSVLGAAFF. CDR3 in DNA: TGTGCCAGCAGCGTCCTAGGGGCAGCTTTCTTT.

This clone was counted ten times or more. Other DNA sequences in this sample translate to the same CDR3. The chain joins TRBV2 to TRBJ1-5, with D perhaps TRBD1 (6 bases). Trimming stripped 0 bases from V and 6 bases from J, with 12 bases between. The CDR3 covers 15 residues. Germline assignment: CDR1 SNHLY and CDR2 FYNNEI. The CDR3 coding sequence is TGTGCCAGCAGTGAAGCGCGGGGGGCGGGTCAGCCCCAGCATTTT. Protein product: CASSEARGAGQPQHF. The full variable domain, in which reference TRBV2 and TRBJ1-5 provide the parts outside the CDR3, is EPEVTQTPSHQVTQMGQEVILRCVPISNHLYFYWYRQILGQKVEFLVSFYNNEISEKSEIFDDQFSVERPDGSNFTLKIRSTKLEDSAMYFCASSEARGAGQPQHFGDGTRLSIL.

The chain has TRBV2 and TRBJ2-5; D is uncertain. Germline CDR1 SNHLY, CDR2 FYNNEI. V gave up 11 bases and J gave up 1 base, with 20 bases separating them. The CDR3 length is 15 residues. Here the CDR3 DNA reads TGTGCCGGCCTCTCCCACCGGCGGCTCCAAGAGACCCAGTACTTC. Translating it yields CAGLSHRRLQETQYF.

The rearrangement joins TRBV29-1 to TRBJ1-1, with D tentatively TRBD1 (6 bases). CDR1 and CDR2 (germline): SQVTM, ANQGSEA. Trimming shortened V by 3 bases and J by 7 bases, and 12 bases separated the two germline ends. The CDR3 sequence is 12 residues long. CDR3 sequence (DNA): TGCAGCGTTGACCGCGCACAGGGTGAAGCTTTCTTT. Translating gives CSVDRAQGEAFF. The whole variable domain, remainder taken from reference TRBV29-1 and TRBJ1-1, is SAVISQKPSRDICQRGTSLTIQCQVDSQVTMMFWYRQQPGQSLTLIATANQGSEATYESGFVIDKFPISRPNLTFSTLTVSNMSPEDSSIYLCSVDRAQGEAFFGQGTRLTVV.

The gene calls are TRBV5-8 and TRBJ1-5; D ambiguous. Germline V gives CDR1 SGHTS, CDR2 YDEGEE. V lost 1 base, J lost 0 bases, and 2 bases lay in between. The CDR3 runs to 13 residues. The CDR3, as DNA: TGTGCCAGCAGCTTGAATAGCAATCAGCCCCAGCATTTT. It encodes CASSLNSNQPQHF.

CDR3 sequence (DNA): TGTGCCAGCAGTATCGCTAGCGCCCCTTGGGGTGAGCAGTTCTTC. Translating gives CASSIASAPWGEQFF. The J gene is TRBJ2-1, the V gene TRBV28; weak D call: TRBD2 (6 bases). CDR3 length: 15 residues. Germline CDR1 reads MDHEN; CDR2 reads SYDVKM. The V and J ends lost 5 bases and 9 bases respectively, with 20 bases between them.

This clone was observed a single time. V is TRBV18 and J is TRBJ1-5; D unclear. Per the germline V gene, CDR1 is KGHSH and CDR2 is LQKENI. This CDR3 is 13 amino acids long. Trimming stripped 3 bases from V and 8 bases from J, with 11 bases between. This CDR3 reads CASSPTHREPQHF. The CDR3 bases are TGTGCCAGCTCACCGACTCACAGAGAGCCCCAGCATTTT.

The rearrangement uses TRBV5-1 and TRBJ1-2, with 8 bases that match TRBD1. The J segment lost 4 bases and the V segment lost 1 base, leaving 12 bases of the junction unmatched. This CDR3 contains 17 residues. Germline V gene data show CDR1 as SGHRS and CDR2 as YFSETQ. CDR3 in amino acids: CASSLRPPGQDFYGYTF. The CDR3 DNA reads TGCGCCAGCAGCTTGCGCCCGCCGGGACAGGATTTCTATGGCTACACCTTC.

The chain couples TRBV7-2 to TRBJ2-7; 9 bases align to TRBD1. In germline, CDR1 is SGHTA, CDR2 FQGNSA. J gave up 2 bases and V 5 bases, and 4 bases lay outside the gene matches. The CDR3 sequence is 14 residues long. Here the CDR3 DNA reads TGTGCCAGCAGCATCGGGACAGGGACCTACGAGCAGTACTTC. This translates into CASSIGTGTYEQYF.

This rearrangement joins TRBV15 to TRBJ1-2; no reliable D call. Germline-derived CDR1 and CDR2 are LNHNV and YYDKDF (reference sequence). V lost 5 bases and J lost 4, with 20 bases in between. CDR3 length: 16 residues. This chain's CDR3 is CATSVDLGIRGYGYTF. The CDR3 DNA follows: TGTGCCACCAGCGTGGACCTTGGGATTCGGGGCTATGGCTACACCTTC.

This clone was seen a few times. This rearrangement joins TRBV4-1 to TRBJ1-2; 9 nucleotides agree with TRBD1. The length of the CDR3 is 18 residues. After removal of 0 bases from V and 4 bases from J, the junction contained 12 bases not matched to a gene. Germline V gene data show CDR1 as MGHRA and CDR2 as YSYEKL. The CDR3 DNA follows: TGCGCCAGCAGCCAAGATCGCTTGTACAGGGGGCTGGGCTATGGCTACACCTTC. Translating it yields CASSQDRLYRGLGYGYTF.

This rearrangement joins TRBV19 to TRBJ2-7, with D possibly called TRBD1 or TRBD2 (5 bases each). Trimming removed 4 bases from V and 0 bases from J, with 10 bases in between. CDR3 size: 14 residues. The V gene's germline CDR1 is LNHDA and CDR2 SQIVND (reference sequence). The CDR3 loop reads CASSTRDHSYEQYF. CDR3 DNA sequence: TGTGCCAGTAGTACCCGGGACCACTCCTACGAGCAGTACTTC.

The chain has TRBV2 and TRBJ2-1; D is unclear. V was clipped by 7 bases and J by 8 bases, with 9 bases between them. The CDR3 contains 11 residues. The germline V gene encodes CDR1 SNHLY and CDR2 FYNNEI. CDR3 DNA: TGTGCCAGCAAGAGGCTGTATGAGCAGTTCTTC. As protein: CASKRLYEQFF.

V usage is TRBV7-9 and J usage is TRBJ2-5; D remains ambiguous. This CDR3 is 16 amino acids long. CDR1 SEHNR and CDR2 FQNEAQ come from the germline V gene (reference sequence). Trimming took off 5 bases at V and 1 base at J, with 17 bases between the two ends. The CDR3 bases are TGTGCCAGCAGCCAGACCCCCGGACGGAGCCAAGAGACCCAGTACTTC. Translated, it gives CASSQTPGRSQETQYF.

The chain couples TRBV18 to TRBJ1-3; D gene uncertain. Germline V gene sequence: CDR1 KGHSH, CDR2 LQKENI. The CDR3 runs to 16 residues. Trimming stripped 6 bases from V and 0 bases from J, with 15 bases between. CDR3 bases: TGTGCCAGCTCCGACCTATCGTCTTCCTCTGGAAACACCATATATTTT. Translating it yields CASSDLSSSSGNTIYF.

The CDR3 protein is CATTPRGTAYSNQPQHF. In DNA form, the CDR3 reads TGTGCCACCACACCTCGGGGGACAGCTTATAGCAATCAGCCCCAGCATTTT. The J gene is TRBJ1-5, the V gene TRBV19; 7 bases agree with TRBD1. V lost 10 bases, J lost 0 bases, and 15 bases stayed unmatched. The CDR3 covers 17 residues. CDR1 and CDR2 from the germline V gene are LNHDA and SQIVND (reference sequence).

Turning to this clone: Different DNA sequences within this sample yield the same CDR3. The rearrangement links TRBV29-1 to TRBJ2-6, with 7 bases aligning to TRBD1. The CDR3 runs 15 residues. Germline V gives CDR1 SQVTM, CDR2 ANQGSEA. V was pared by 3 bases and J by 4 bases, with 6 bases of the junction left unmatched. CDR3 bases: TGCAGCGTTGATTTACAGGGGACCGGGGCCAACGTCCTGACTTTC. Translation: CSVDLQGTGANVLTF.

The V and J genes are TRBV4-2 and TRBJ1-2; D gene ambiguous. The CDR3 sequence is 16 residues long. Germline values: CDR1 LGHNA, CDR2 YNFKEQ. V was trimmed by 5 bases and J by 0 bases, leaving 16 bases between them. The CDR3 is CASSAPKGGTNYGYTF. The CDR3 DNA is TGTGCCAGCAGCGCCCCCAAGGGTGGTACTAACTATGGCTACACCTTC.

The chain carries TRBV6-1 and TRBJ2-1; 10 bases are a match to TRBD2. From germline, CDR1 is MNHNS and CDR2 SASEGT. V shed 2 bases, J shed 4 bases, and the junction held 11 bases outside the gene matches. The CDR3 spans 18 residues. CDR3 DNA sequence: TGTGCCAGCAGTGAAATTGTTAGCGGGAGGAGCAGGTACAATGAGCAGTTCTTC. Translating it yields CASSEIVSGRSRYNEQFF.